Sequencing of this T cell receptor beta chain was carried out in a study of a mutant IDH1 vaccine in newly diagnosed glioma (dated by TCRdb to the early 2020s). Study-level background: Of the approximately 30 treated patients, 62.5% were male and 37.5% were female, and a mean age of roughly 40 years was recorded. Before enrollment, patients had received standard therapy of radiotherapy alone, temozolomide alone, or radiochemotherapy with temozolomide; most received the combination. Peripheral blood was collected at six visits: V03 (baseline), V05, V07, V10, V12 and V13. For exploratory analyses, roughly 25 treated patients had longitudinal TCRB deep sequencing done wherever samples were available. Study-level results and caveats: Pseudoprogression seemed to be unrelated to changes in the top peripheral T cell clonotypes found by TCRB sequencing. Immune responses induced by the vaccine were seen in over 80% of patients across multiple MHC alleles. PBMC samples for TCRB deep sequencing were selected based on availability. The authors stated that sample limitations prevented analyses of patient blood samples from being reproduced.

The method was the immunoSEQ multiplex PCR assay. Following the manufacturer's protocol, the hsTCRB Kit was used to amplify rearranged TCR beta chain sequences. An Illumina MiSeq was used to sequence the TCRB libraries. Per the source publication's procedure: The kit vendor's proprietary platform handled demultiplexing, trimming and gene mapping. TCRdb retrieved this table from immuneACCESS and kept in-frame rearrangements only. Not all clones are present; in checked studies, unresolved V genes account for under half, and no reason is known for the remainder. The DNA was the basis for D and trimming; V, J and clone size are from that table. In this sample the table shows fewer than 20,000 clones, around four fifths of which occur a single time. The top ten constitute approximately 9.1% of the sample. Per the publication, the time point label means: baseline, week 1 (first vaccination visit). Interpreted using the paper, the treatment or condition label stands for: pre-vaccination baseline after standard-of-care therapy. Donors had newly diagnosed WHO grade 3 or 4 IDH1-mutant astrocytomas with loss of nuclear ATRX. The samples were drawn from NOA16, a multicentre, single-arm, open-label phase I trial in Germany that tested a mutant IDH1 peptide vaccine in humans for the first time. Blood drawn at visit V03 was used as the baseline sample for immunogenicity testing. Genomic DNA for TCRB sequencing was isolated from EDTA blood with the DNeasy Blood and Tissue Kit.

V loses 4 bases at its end and J loses 1 base; junction bases beyond the gene matches: 5. The CDR3 goes from the cysteine to the phenylalanine over 15 residues. The retained sequence is limited to the CDR3, 45 bases, with the frame set at the first base. The germline V gene supplies CDR1 SGHRS and CDR2 YFSETQ. A word on this clone: Its antigen target is currently unknown. The sample holds no much larger clone one base away, and base qualities are not on file.

The sample consisted of PBMCs, taken from a glioma patient treated with radiotherapy, temozolomide or both. The receptor was derived from a man aged 40-50 years with glioma. Here the chain combines TRBV5-1 and TRBJ1-1, with 9 junctional bases fitting TRBD1. For the CDR3, the sequence is CASSRDRVANTEAFF. The DNA reads as follows: TGCGCCAGCAGCCGGGACAGGGTGGCGAACACTGAAGCTTTCTTT. With all but the CDR3 taken from the reference TRBV5-1 and TRBJ1-1 genes, the full variable domain is: KAGVTQTPRYLIKTRGQQVTLSCSPISGHRSVSWYQQTPGQGLQFLFEYFSETQRNKGNFPGRFSGRQFSNSRSEMNVSTLELGDSALYLCASSRDRVANTEAFFGQGTRLTVV.